The clone carrying this T cell receptor (beta chain) has ten or more counts. Its target is unknown. The sample is drawn from a study of Graves' ophthalmopathy and Graves' hyperthyroidism. Findings of the study overall: The 13-signature model separated ophthalmopathy from stable hyperthyroidism at just under 90% sensitivity and approximately 79% specificity. Most expanded thyroid clonotypes above 0.001 frequency also appeared in blood.

J lost 5 bases, V lost 5 bases, and 15 bases had no gene match. The CDR3 contains 17 residues. Per the germline V gene, CDR1 is SGHVS and CDR2 is FQNEAQ. Researchers took RNA transcripts and amplified TCR beta CDR3 regions from them. First-round RT-PCR relied on HTBI primers, and a second-round multiplex PCR came next. TCRdb called the multiplex PCR reads again in MiXCR, with one record for every CDR3 protein. The sample has almost 750,000 distinct CDR3 sequences; roughly 41% are singletons. Every ophthalmopathy donor presented moderate-to-severe activity, CAS ≥3, NOSPECS ≥4 and duration under 3 months.

The material sequenced was peripheral blood. The origin of this receptor is an adult man with Graves' ophthalmopathy. V usage is TRBV7-8 and J usage is TRBJ1-5; 7 positions agree with TRBD1. DNA for the CDR3: TGTGCCAGCAGCCCCCTTCGACAGGGACGAAACGATCAGCCCCAGCATTTT. It specifies CASSPLRQGRNDQPQHF.